These 27 T cell receptor beta chains originate from one sample sequenced in a study of technical replicates of blood from a handful of donors. Sequencing was performed with immunoSEQ multiplex PCR; in TCRdb, only in-frame clones are kept and a portion is missing. The sample gives about 16,000 clones, just under 90% of which show up once; roughly an eighth is in the top ten. The sequenced material came from PBMCs. The receptors derive from a human donor in good health.

This clone was seen only once. The chain combines TRBV9 with TRBJ2-1, with 8 bases aligning to TRBD1. V was pared by 3 bases and J by 8 bases, with 10 bases of the junction left unmatched. The CDR3 has 15 residues. Looked up from germline, CDR1 is SGDLS and CDR2 is YYNGEE. CDR3 nucleotides: TGTGCCAGCAGCGAACAGGGGGGAACAAGCGATGAGCAGTTCTTC. Residues: CASSEQGGTSDEQFF. Based on the CDR3 plus reference TRBV9 and TRBJ2-1, the full variable domain is DSGVTQTPKHLITATGQRVTLRCSPRSGDLSVYWYQQSLDQGLQFLIQYYNGEERAKGNILERFSAQQFPDLHSELNLSSLELGDSALYFCASSEQGGTSDEQFFGPGTRLTVL.

This clone was picked up one time. V is TRBV25-1 and J is TRBJ2-7, with 12 bases lining up with TRBD2. CDR1 is MGHDK, CDR2 SYGVNS, per germline. The J segment lost 7 bases and the V segment lost 8 bases, leaving 9 bases of the junction unmatched. CDR3 length equals 14 residues. The CDR3: CASGPGLAGGEQYF. The CDR3 DNA sequence: TGTGCCAGCGGCCCTGGGCTAGCGGGAGGGGAGCAGTACTTC.

The CDR3 loop reads CASSQAVDQPQHF. The CDR3 bases are TGTGCCAGCAGCCAGGCAGTCGATCAGCCCCAGCATTTT. The chain employs TRBV4-2 and TRBJ1-5; no firm D call. Germline V gene lookup returns CDR1 LGHNA and CDR2 YNFKEQ. CDR3 size: 13 residues. V was pared by 3 bases and J by 5 bases, with 8 bases between.

This rearrangement joins TRBV10-3 to TRBJ2-1; D ambiguous. The ends were cut back, 4 bases at V and 4 bases at J, with 14 bases in the middle. CDR3 length: 15 amino acids. The germline CDR1 and CDR2 sequences are ENHRY and SYGVKD. The CDR3 DNA follows: TGTGCCATCAGTGCTTTCAGGCCGGATTACAATGAGCAGTTCTTC. As protein: CAISAFRPDYNEQFF.

The chain joins TRBV7-2 to TRBJ1-2, with D unclear. The CDR3 is made up of 13 amino acids. Germline loops: CDR1 SGHTA, CDR2 FQGNSA. The V end lost 4 bases, the J end lost 4 bases, and 10 bases lay between the germline ends. The CDR3 region has the DNA TGTGCCAGCAGCTCATACAGCGGCTATGGCTACACCTTC. Its protein product is CASSSYSGYGYTF.

V gene TRBV2 combines with J gene TRBJ2-1, with 9 positions matching TRBD1. Germline V gene sequence: CDR1 SNHLY, CDR2 FYNNEI. J lost 13 bases, V lost 0 bases, and 7 bases had no gene match. This CDR3 contains 14 residues. The CDR3 here is CASSEALPQGAQFF. CDR3 bases: TGTGCCAGCAGTGAAGCGCTTCCACAGGGGGCCCAGTTCTTC.

V and J are TRBV4-1 and TRBJ1-1, with 8 bases lining up with TRBD1. Germline V gene sequence: CDR1 MGHRA, CDR2 YSYEKL. J lost 4 bases, V lost 7 bases, and 5 bases had no gene match. The CDR3 extends over 13 amino acids. For the CDR3, the DNA is TGCGCCAGCAAACAGGGGGGGGGCACTGAAGCTTTCTTT. The encoded protein is CASKQGGGTEAFF.

The chain employs TRBV19 and TRBJ2-5; D is unclear. Trimming took 11 bases from V and 1 from J, leaving 11 bases between them. The CDR3 sequence is 12 residues long. The germline V gene encodes CDR1 LNHDA and CDR2 SQIVND (reference sequence). DNA of the CDR3: TGTGCCTTCAGACTTGTCCAAGAGACCCAGTACTTC. Its translation is CAFRLVQETQYF.

The chain employs TRBV20-1 and TRBJ2-7, with TRBD2 as a possible D gene (5 bases). This CDR3 has 11 amino acids. Between the trimmed V and J ends, which lost 5 bases and 3 bases, there was a span of 8 bases. Germline-derived CDR1 and CDR2 are DFQATT and SNEGSKA (reference sequence). CDR3 loop: CSASRDYEQYF. Written as DNA, the CDR3 is TGCAGTGCTTCCCGGGACTACGAGCAGTACTTC.

V usage is TRBV27 and J usage is TRBJ2-7, with D maybe TRBD1 (5 bases). With 0 bases removed from V and 2 bases from J, the gap between germline ends came to 5 bases. CDR3 length equals 13 residues. The germline V gene encodes CDR1 MNHEY and CDR2 SMNVEV (reference sequence). The CDR3 is CASSLSRAYEQYF. CDR3 nucleotide sequence: TGTGCCAGCAGTTTATCCAGGGCCTACGAGCAGTACTTC.

The V gene is TRBV28, the J gene TRBJ2-7, with 8 bases matching TRBD2. Trimming cost V 4 bases and J 7 bases; bases outside gene matches: 15. From germline, CDR1 is MDHEN and CDR2 SYDVKM. The CDR3 is made up of 16 amino acids. CDR3 protein: CASSSPAGAVPREQYF. The CDR3 bases are TGTGCCAGCAGTTCCCCAGCGGGAGCGGTGCCTCGGGAGCAGTACTTC.

CDR3: CASSDGTSGSGANVLTF. Written as DNA, the CDR3 is TGTGCCAGCAGTGACGGGACTAGCGGCTCTGGGGCCAACGTCCTGACTTTC. V and J are TRBV6-4 and TRBJ2-6, with TRBD2 matching 11 bases. After removal of 2 bases from V and 0 bases from J, the junction contained 0 bases not matched to a gene. CDR3 length: 17 amino acids. CDR1 MRHNA and CDR2 SNTAGT come from the germline V gene.

This chain uses TRBV18 with TRBJ2-2; the D is unclear. Germline CDR1 is KGHSH and CDR2 is LQKENI. The CDR3 is made up of 13 amino acids. V was shortened by 6 bases and J by 7 bases, with 12 bases between the two germline ends. CDR3 in amino acids: CASSPEIGGELFF. The CDR3 coding sequence is TGTGCCAGCTCGCCCGAGATTGGCGGGGAGCTGTTTTTT.

This rearrangement joins TRBV7-6 to TRBJ2-7; TRBD2 is a possible D gene (5 bases). V was clipped by 3 bases and J by 1 base, with 13 bases between them. This CDR3 has 15 residues. The germline V gene has CDR1 SGHVS and CDR2 FNYEAQ. The CDR3 DNA is TGTGCCAGCAGCTTGGTGTCCGGGATATCCTACGAGCAGTACTTC. It yields the protein CASSLVSGISYEQYF.

This clone is a singleton in its sample. The V call is TRBV7-9, the J call TRBJ2-3, with D possibly matching TRBD1 (6 bases). Germline CDR1 SEHNR, CDR2 FQNEAQ (reference sequence). CDR3 size: 15 residues. The V and J ends lost 5 bases and 0 bases respectively, with 12 bases between them. The CDR3 loop is CASSPGQLSTDTQYF. For the CDR3, the DNA is TGTGCCAGCAGCCCAGGACAGCTGAGCACAGATACGCAGTATTTT.

The gene calls are TRBV15 and TRBJ2-7, with 10 bases aligning to TRBD1. After removal of 0 bases from V and 5 bases from J, the junction contained 4 bases not matched to a gene. This CDR3 is 15 amino acids long. Germline V gene lookup returns CDR1 LNHNV and CDR2 YYDKDF (reference sequence). The DNA for the CDR3 is TGTGCCACCAGCAGAGATCGGGACAGGGGAAACGAGCAGTACTTC. Amino acid sequence: CATSRDRDRGNEQYF.

This clone has a handful of counts. The rearrangement joins TRBV2 to TRBJ2-3; TRBD2 agrees at 13 bases. V was clipped by 7 bases and J by 1 base; unmatched bases: 5. The CDR3 loop spans 16 amino acids. The germline V gene has CDR1 SNHLY and CDR2 FYNNEI. Here the CDR3 reads CASMETSGRGTDTQYF. Written as DNA, the CDR3 is TGTGCCAGCATGGAAACTAGCGGGAGGGGCACAGATACGCAGTATTTT.

The chain carries TRBV2 and TRBJ2-3; 8 bases agree with TRBD2. The CDR3 has 16 amino acids. Germline V gene sequence: CDR1 SNHLY, CDR2 FYNNEI. V lost 1 base and J lost 2; bases outside the gene matches: 5. The CDR3 reads CASSEGLAGLTDTQYF. Written as DNA, the CDR3 is TGTGCCAGCAGTGAAGGGCTAGCGGGCCTCACAGATACGCAGTATTTT.

The rearrangement uses TRBV29-1 and TRBJ2-2; D not certain. The CDR3 is made up of 12 amino acids. V was shortened by 5 bases and J by 3 bases, with 7 bases between the two germline ends. Germline V lookup: CDR1 SQVTM, CDR2 ANQGSEA. DNA of the CDR3: TGCAGCGTTCTCCTAGACACCGGGGAGCTGTTTTTT. Protein: CSVLLDTGELFF.

The gene calls are TRBV4-1 and TRBJ1-4; D not certain. Germline lookup yields CDR1 MGHRA and CDR2 YSYEKL. V lost 3 bases, J lost 6 bases, and 17 bases lay in between. The CDR3 is 16 amino acids. CDR3 bases: TGCGCCAGCAGCCATCTCAGGACGGCGGGCGATGAAAAACTGTTTTTT. It yields the protein CASSHLRTAGDEKLFF.

This sequence joins TRBV13 and TRBJ1-4; D not certain. Germline V gene sequence: CDR1 PRHDT, CDR2 FYEKMQ (reference sequence). The V end lost 5 bases, the J end lost 5 bases, and 9 bases lay between the germline ends. This CDR3 region has 13 residues. Here the CDR3 DNA reads TGTGCCAGCAGCCGAGAGCAAAATGAAAAACTGTTTTTT. Its protein is CASSREQNEKLFF.

The V and J genes are TRBV5-1 and TRBJ1-2; D is possibly TRBD1 (6 bases). Germline V gives CDR1 SGHRS, CDR2 YFSETQ. The CDR3 runs to 16 residues. V lost 0 bases and J 4 bases, leaving 16 bases between the germline ends. Here the CDR3 DNA reads TGCGCCAGCAGCTTGGCCGGAACCGGACAGATCTATGGCTACACCTTC. Translating gives CASSLAGTGQIYGYTF.

The chain links TRBV27 to TRBJ2-5; 7 positions match TRBD1. There are 16 residues in the CDR3. V trimming: 6 bases; J trimming: 2 bases; junction bases outside the gene matches: 12. Germline CDR1 reads MNHEY; CDR2 reads SMNVEV (reference sequence). The CDR3 DNA follows: TGTGCCAGCAGGACAAAGCCGAACAGGGGTCAAGAGACCCAGTACTTC. This translates into CASRTKPNRGQETQYF.

The genes are TRBV19 and TRBJ2-7, with 8 bases matching TRBD2. CDR1 LNHDA and CDR2 SQIVND come from the germline V gene (reference sequence). The CDR3 is 17 residues long. V was clipped by 1 base and J by 0 bases; unmatched bases: 8. CDR3 nucleotides: TGTGCCAGTAGTATAGGTACTAGCGGCCAGAGCTCCTACGAGCAGTACTTC. It yields the protein CASSIGTSGQSSYEQYF.

The chain joins TRBV2 to TRBJ2-2, with D uncertain. This CDR3 has 15 residues. Germline CDR1 and CDR2: SNHLY and FYNNEI. Trimming pared 2 bases from V and 6 bases from J, leaving 13 bases between. The chain's CDR3 is CASSEFGQAPGELFF. Written as DNA, the CDR3 is TGTGCCAGCAGTGAATTTGGGCAGGCCCCCGGGGAGCTGTTTTTT.

The rearrangement joins TRBV6-1 to TRBJ1-2, with TRBD1 identical over 8 bases. This CDR3 contains 15 residues. Germline assignment: CDR1 MNHNS and CDR2 SASEGT. J gave up 8 bases and V 6 bases, and 14 bases lay outside the gene matches. CDR3 nucleotides: TGTGCCAGCAGGGACTACGACAGGGGCCCTTTAGGCTACACCTTC. It specifies CASRDYDRGPLGYTF.

This rearrangement joins TRBV29-1 to TRBJ2-3; the D gene is possibly TRBD1 (6 bases). The CDR3 is 15 residues long. The germline gives CDR1 SQVTM, CDR2 ANQGSEA. Trimming shortened V by 2 bases and J by 6 bases, and 18 bases separated the two germline ends. The CDR3 DNA sequence: TGCAGCGTTGAAACTCAGGGGACCTTGGGCGATACGCAGTATTTT. It is translated as CSVETQGTLGDTQYF.